Sequencing of this T cell receptor (beta chain) was carried out in a study of read filtering for tumor transcriptome and immune sequencing. Background on the study: Whole-transcriptome libraries were prepared after DNase treatment.

The sample holds a few counts of this clonotype. The length of the CDR3 is 15 residues. Germline V gene lookup returns CDR1 DFQATT and CDR2 SNEGSKA (reference sequence). V trimming: 3 bases; J trimming: 2 bases; junction bases outside the gene matches: 9. This library used roughly 400 ng RNA and molecular barcoded adaptors spanning alpha/delta and beta/gamma chains. MiXCR, run by TCRdb on the reads, gives a single entry per CDR3 protein. Of approximately 57,000 distinct CDR3 sequences listed, approximately 13% are singletons. This TCR was recovered from a donor at least 40 years old with multiple myeloma. The genes are TRBV20-1 and TRBJ2-7; 8 positions agree with TRBD1. Sample: a population of CD138-negative cells sorted from bone marrow. The CDR3 loop reads CSASQGTGVTYEQYF. In nucleotides, the CDR3 is TGCAGTGCTAGTCAAGGGACAGGCGTAACCTACGAGCAGTACTTC.